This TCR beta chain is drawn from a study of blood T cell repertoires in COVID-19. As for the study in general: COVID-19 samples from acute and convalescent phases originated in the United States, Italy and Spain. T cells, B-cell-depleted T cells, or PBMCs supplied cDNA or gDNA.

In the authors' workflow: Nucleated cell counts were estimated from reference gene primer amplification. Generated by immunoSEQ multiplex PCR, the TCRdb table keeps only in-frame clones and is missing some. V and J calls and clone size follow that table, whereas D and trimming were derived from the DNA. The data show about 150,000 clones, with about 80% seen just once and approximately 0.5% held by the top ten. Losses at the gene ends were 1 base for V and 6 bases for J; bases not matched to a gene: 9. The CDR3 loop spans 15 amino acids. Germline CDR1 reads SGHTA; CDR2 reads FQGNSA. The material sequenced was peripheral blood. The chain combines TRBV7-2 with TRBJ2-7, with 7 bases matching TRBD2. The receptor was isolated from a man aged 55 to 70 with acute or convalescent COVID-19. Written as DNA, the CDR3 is TGTGCCAGCAGCTTAGGGGGGACTAAGGTGGCCGAGCAGTACTTC. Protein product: CASSLGGTKVAEQYF.